Below are 20 T cell receptor beta chains sequenced from a single sample in a study of blood T cells in healthy people across ages. The second PCR ran roughly 7 to 12 cycles with a sample-barcoded 5' primer and J-beta primers. TCRdb called the 5' RACE reads again in MiXCR, with one record for every CDR3 protein. The data hold some 1.8 million distinct CDR3 sequences, with approximately 39% observed a single time. The sequenced material came from blood. All receptors come from a human donor in good health.

This chain uses TRBV7-9 with TRBJ2-5; a weak D match, TRBD1 (5 bases). The germline CDR1 and CDR2 sequences are SEHNR and FQNEAQ (reference sequence). Trimming stripped 6 bases from V and 5 bases from J, with 13 bases between. This CDR3 is built from 13 residues. The CDR3 loop is CASRQALGETQYF. The CDR3, as DNA: TGTGCCAGCAGACAGGCCTTAGGGGAGACCCAGTACTTC.

This clonotype was observed a few times. V is TRBV29-1 and J is TRBJ2-1; possibly TRBD2 for D (7 bases). V was clipped by 4 bases and J by 0 bases, with 13 bases between them. CDR1 is SQVTM, CDR2 ANQGSEA, per germline. This CDR3 comprises 15 residues. The CDR3, as DNA: TGCAGCGTTGCCCGGAGGGGGGGCTCCTACAATGAGCAGTTCTTC. It translates to CSVARRGGSYNEQFF.

V and J are TRBV29-1 and TRBJ2-6, with 9 bases aligning to TRBD1. The CDR3 has 14 residues. Trimming at V came to 5 bases and at J to 2 bases, leaving 1 base not matched to a gene. The germline V gene has CDR1 SQVTM and CDR2 ANQGSEA. In DNA form, the CDR3 reads TGCAGCGTTACAGGGGGCGCTGGGGCCAACGTCCTGACTTTC. Residues: CSVTGGAGANVLTF.

The chain carries TRBV12-3 or TRBV12-4 and TRBJ1-1, with 7 bases matching TRBD1. This CDR3 region has 15 residues. V shed 6 bases, J shed 1 base, and the junction held 8 bases outside the gene matches. The CDR3 DNA reads as TGTGCCAGCAGGCCAAGGGACAGCCCGAACACTGAAGCTTTCTTT. Its protein product is CASRPRDSPNTEAFF.

This clonotype has ten or more counts. The chain links TRBV9 to TRBJ2-7, with TRBD1 as a possible D gene (7 bases). V shed 4 bases and J shed 2 bases, with 13 bases lying between them. The CDR3 spans 14 residues. The germline gives CDR1 SGDLS, CDR2 YYNGEE. In DNA form, the CDR3 reads TGTGCCAGCAGCCCCGGAGGGGGCCCCTACGAGCAGTACTTC. Translation: CASSPGGGPYEQYF.

V usage is TRBV20-1 and J usage is TRBJ2-3, with D tentatively TRBD1 (6 bases). Per germline, CDR1 DFQATT and CDR2 SNEGSKA (reference sequence). The CDR3 has 15 amino acids. V lost 0 bases and J lost 0, with 10 bases in between. CDR3 sequence: CSARETTGSTDTQYF. CDR3 DNA: TGCAGTGCTAGAGAGACTACAGGGAGCACAGATACGCAGTATTTT.

The chain is built from TRBV28 and TRBJ1-5; a weak D match, TRBD1 (5 bases). This CDR3 is 15 amino acids long. Trimming removed 6 bases at V and 11 bases at J, with 23 bases between. The germline gives CDR1 MDHEN, CDR2 SYDVKM. The CDR3 spells CASSFGRAPGAAQHF. The CDR3, as DNA: TGTGCCAGCAGCTTTGGTAGGGCCCCCGGGGCAGCCCAGCATTTT.

This clonotype has more than one count but fewer than ten. V is TRBV5-1 and J is TRBJ2-1; the match to TRBD1 covers 7 bases. Germline values: CDR1 SGHRS, CDR2 YFSETQ. With 4 bases clipped from V and 0 bases from J, the junction kept 4 bases outside the gene matches. This CDR3 contains 15 residues. Here the CDR3 reads CASSPGQTSYNEQFF. The CDR3 DNA reads TGCGCCAGCAGCCCGGGACAGACCTCCTACAATGAGCAGTTCTTC. Filled out from reference TRBV5-1 and TRBJ2-1, the complete variable domain reads KAGVTQTPRYLIKTRGQQVTLSCSPISGHRSVSWYQQTPGQGLQFLFEYFSETQRNKGNFPGRFSGRQFSNSRSEMNVSTLELGDSALYLCASSPGQTSYNEQFFGPGTRLTVL.

J is TRBJ2-3 and V is TRBV14; 8 bases line up with TRBD1. This CDR3 is 17 amino acids long. Germline V CDR1 and CDR2: SGHDN, FVKESK. The V gene end was trimmed by 4 bases and the J gene end by 1 base; junction bases not matched to a gene: 10. The CDR3 reads CASSPWPSTGGTDTQYF. In nucleotides, the CDR3 is TGTGCCAGCAGCCCCTGGCCCTCGACAGGGGGCACAGATACGCAGTATTTT.

The V and J genes are TRBV5-1 and TRBJ2-7; D gene unclear. This CDR3 has 16 residues. V was pared by 0 bases and J by 1 base, with 14 bases between. Germline V gene data show CDR1 as SGHRS and CDR2 as YFSETQ. CDR3 nucleotide sequence: TGCGCCAGCAGCTTGGTGGTGACGCCCCTTTCCTACGAGCAGTACTTC. As protein: CASSLVVTPLSYEQYF.

Remarks on this clonotype: One end of the junction fails to match germline, which may point to a read error. V usage is TRBV6-2 or TRBV6-3 and J usage is TRBJ2-3; possibly TRBD1 for D (5 bases). The CDR3 totals 15 residues. Germline loops: CDR1 MNHEY, CDR2 SVGEGT. CDR3: CASSLGSAETDPQYF. CDR3 DNA sequence: TGTGCCAGCAGTTTAGGGTCTGCGGAGACAGATCCGCAGTATTTT.

There are a few counts of this clonotype. The chain links TRBV7-3 to TRBJ2-3; D might be TRBD2 (6 bases). Germline V gives CDR1 SGHTA, CDR2 FQGTGA. CDR3 length: 16 amino acids. Trimming removed 2 bases from V and 7 bases from J, with 19 bases in between. This CDR3 is CASSLGIRTSRNTQYF. Written as DNA, the CDR3 is TGTGCCAGCAGCTTAGGAATACGAACTAGCCGAAATACGCAGTATTTT.

The rearrangement joins TRBV7-2 to TRBJ1-6; a possible D gene is TRBD1 (6 bases). The CDR3 spans 15 residues. Trimming took 2 bases from V and 8 from J, leaving 13 bases between them. Germline CDR1 SGHTA, CDR2 FQGNSA. The CDR3 is CASSLHGGGDSPLHF. Here the CDR3 DNA reads TGTGCCAGCAGCTTACACGGTGGGGGCGATTCACCCCTCCACTTT.

With respect to this clonotype: The junction and the germline gene differ at one end; a read error may be behind it. The chain combines TRBV20-1 with TRBJ1-1, with D hard to call. The CDR3 has 13 amino acids. Germline assignment: CDR1 DFQATT and CDR2 SNEGSKA (reference sequence). CDR3 protein: CSARGVIGSEGFF. DNA of the CDR3: TGCAGTGCTAGAGGGGTTATCGGGAGTGAAGGTTTCTTT.

The chain carries TRBV6-4 and TRBJ1-2; 7 bases match TRBD1. Germline CDR1 and CDR2: MRHNA and SNTAGT. V shed 3 bases and J 5 bases; nucleotides not matched to a gene: 12. This CDR3 comprises 16 residues. The CDR3 loop reads CASSESPRGLPYGYTF. Here the CDR3 DNA reads TGTGCCAGCAGTGAGAGCCCTAGGGGGCTGCCATATGGCTACACCTTC.

This clonotype appeared a single time. Germline and junction disagree at one end, which may indicate a read error. The rearrangement uses TRBV7-9 and TRBJ1-2; 8 positions agree with TRBD1. This CDR3 is built from 13 residues. Per germline, CDR1 SEHNR and CDR2 FQNEAQ (reference sequence). CDR3 DNA sequence: TGTGCCGGCAGCACGGGACAGGATGGTGGCTACACCTTC. It translates to CAGSTGQDGGYTF. Filled out from reference TRBV7-9 and TRBJ1-2, the complete variable domain reads DTGVSQNPRHKITKRGQNVTFRCDPISEHNRLYWYRQTLGQGPEFLTYFQNEAQLEKSRLLSDRFSAERPKGSFSTLEIQRTEQGDSAMYLCAGSTGQDGGYTFGSGTRLTVV.

The DNA of the CDR3 is TGCAGTGCTAGGCCCCCGGATGCGGGAACAGATACGCAGTATTTT. Translating gives CSARPPDAGTDTQYF. The chain combines TRBV20-1 with TRBJ2-3, with a possible D match to TRBD2 (6 bases). There are 15 residues in the CDR3. From germline, CDR1 is DFQATT and CDR2 SNEGSKA (reference sequence). V was shortened by 3 bases and J by 3 bases, with 16 bases between the two germline ends.

Points on this clonotype: Sequence at one end of the junction differs from germline and may be a read error. This chain uses TRBV6-1 with TRBJ1-6; 7 bases match TRBD1. This CDR3 is 16 amino acids long. CDR1 MNHNS and CDR2 SASEGT come from the germline V gene. CDR3 bases: TGTGCCAGCAGTAACCGGGACAGCGAGTATAATTCACCCCCCCACTTT. Its protein product is CASSNRDSEYNSPPHF.

This chain uses TRBV28 with TRBJ2-3, with D perhaps assigned TRBD1 or TRBD2 (5 bases each). From germline, CDR1 is MDHEN and CDR2 SYDVKM. The CDR3 runs to 11 residues. V was clipped by 10 bases and J by 3 bases, with 8 bases between them. CDR3 in amino acids: CAIGATDTQYF. CDR3 coding DNA: TGTGCCATCGGGGCAACAGATACGCAGTATTTT.

The chain joins TRBV13 to TRBJ2-4; D not certain. V was cut by 0 bases and J by 13 bases, with 16 bases left in between. Germline CDR1 and CDR2: PRHDT and FYEKMQ (reference sequence). The CDR3 totals 14 residues. CDR3 region: CASSLGGPNYGQYF. DNA for the CDR3: TGTGCCAGCAGCTTAGGTGGACCCAACTACGGGCAGTACTTC.